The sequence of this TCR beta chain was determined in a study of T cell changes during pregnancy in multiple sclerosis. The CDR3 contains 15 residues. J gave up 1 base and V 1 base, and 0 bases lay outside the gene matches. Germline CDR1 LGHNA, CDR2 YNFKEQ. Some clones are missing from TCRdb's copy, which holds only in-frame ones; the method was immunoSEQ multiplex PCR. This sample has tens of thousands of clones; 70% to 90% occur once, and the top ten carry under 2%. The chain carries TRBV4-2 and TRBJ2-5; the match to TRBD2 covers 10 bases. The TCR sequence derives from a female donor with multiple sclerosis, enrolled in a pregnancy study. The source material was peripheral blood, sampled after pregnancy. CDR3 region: CASSQGTSGQETQYF. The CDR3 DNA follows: TGTGCCAGCAGCCAAGGGACTAGCGGCCAAGAGACCCAGTACTTC.